This T cell receptor (beta chain) stems from a study of response to subunit inactivated influenza vaccine. This clonotype was detected a few times. The antigen is unknown. Findings and limits, study-wide: Authors suggested each seasonal flu vaccination may recruit only limited numbers of new T cells.

Via MiXCR, TCRdb re-called the RT-PCR reads, giving one row per CDR3 protein. The sample has around 580,000 distinct CDR3 sequences; 12% to 15% are singletons. Trimming took 4 bases from V and 10 from J; bases not matched to a gene: 2. Germline assignment: CDR1 PRHDT and CDR2 FYEKMQ (reference sequence). This CDR3 spans 12 amino acids. This receptor was taken from a middle-aged man who received an inactivated influenza vaccine. The J gene is TRBJ2-1, the V gene TRBV13; 9 bases fit TRBD2. The source was PBMCs from blood, collected 11 to 12 days after vaccination. The CDR3 is CASSWGLAEQFF. In DNA, the CDR3 is TGTGCCAGCAGCTGGGGACTAGCCGAGCAGTTCTTC.